A selection of T cell receptor beta chains follows, all from one sample in a study of CD8 T cells in Susac syndrome. TCRdb re-derived calls from the immunoSEQ multiplex PCR reads in MiXCR, one entry per CDR3 protein. The table shows under 150,000 distinct CDR3 sequences, with 90% to 95% occurring only once. Sequencing was performed on CD8+ T cells from PBMCs. The receptors come from a human donor in good health. CDR3s leave out the opening cysteine and the closing phenylalanine or tryptophan. A D gene is named only where the DNA matches it firmly.

d_call	v_call	j_call	cdr3_aa
-	TRBV6-5	TRBJ2-7	ASSSQVSYEQY
TRBD2	TRBV3-1	TRBJ2-3	ASSPNLGLAEYTQY
-	TRBV14	TRBJ2-1	ASAESSYNEQF
-	TRBV27	TRBJ2-7	ASSLAGPVGNEQY
-	TRBV20-1	TRBJ2-7	SARDPDGAVPYEQY
TRBD1	TRBV20-1	TRBJ2-3	SARGQGEGTQY
-	TRBV27	TRBJ2-3	ASRRGFTTDTQY
-	TRBV7-8	TRBJ2-7	ASSSTGYTYEQY
-	TRBV28	TRBJ1-1	ASSLWSSGTEAF
TRBD2	TRBV7-8	TRBJ2-5	ASSTGTSGRETQY
-	TRBV5-4	TRBJ2-1	ASSRARESEQF
-	TRBV20-1	TRBJ2-3	SATLDTQY
TRBD1	TRBV20-1	TRBJ2-5	SARARGRQETQY
-	TRBV6-2/TRBV6-3	TRBJ2-7	ASSKTGTFYEQY
-	TRBV20-1	TRBJ2-1	SAMGEHLGNEQF
TRBD2	TRBV9	TRBJ2-1	ASSVGLAGALNEQF
-	TRBV27	TRBJ1-2	ASSLGGTAYGYT
TRBD1	TRBV9	TRBJ2-7	ASSLTGGFSYEQY
-	TRBV12-3/TRBV12-4	TRBJ1-2	ASSSDVSFYGYT
-	TRBV9	TRBJ2-1	ASSAGRPTYNEQF
-	TRBV5-6	TRBJ2-7	ASSLGVAGEQY
TRBD1	TRBV29-1	TRBJ2-7	SVEGVGGRYEQY